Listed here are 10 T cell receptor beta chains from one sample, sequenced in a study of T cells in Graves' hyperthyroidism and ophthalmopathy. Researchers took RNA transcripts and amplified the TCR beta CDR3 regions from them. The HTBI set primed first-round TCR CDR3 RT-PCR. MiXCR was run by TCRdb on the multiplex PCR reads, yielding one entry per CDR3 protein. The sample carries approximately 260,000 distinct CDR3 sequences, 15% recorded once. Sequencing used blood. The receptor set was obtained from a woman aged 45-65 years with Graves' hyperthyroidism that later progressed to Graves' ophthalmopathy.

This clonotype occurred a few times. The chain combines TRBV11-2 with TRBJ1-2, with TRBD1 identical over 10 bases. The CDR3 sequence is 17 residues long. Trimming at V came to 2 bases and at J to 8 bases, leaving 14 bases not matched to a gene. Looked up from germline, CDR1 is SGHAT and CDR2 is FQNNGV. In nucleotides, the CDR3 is TGTGCCAGCAGCTTACGCCATCCGGGACAGGGGCTTCGCGGCTACACCTTC. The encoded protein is CASSLRHPGQGLRGYTF.

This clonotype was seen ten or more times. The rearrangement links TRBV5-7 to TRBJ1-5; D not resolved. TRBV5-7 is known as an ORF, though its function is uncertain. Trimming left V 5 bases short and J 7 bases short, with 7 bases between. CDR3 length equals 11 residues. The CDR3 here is CASRPYQPQHF. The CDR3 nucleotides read TGTGCCAGCAGGCCGTACCAGCCCCAGCATTTT.

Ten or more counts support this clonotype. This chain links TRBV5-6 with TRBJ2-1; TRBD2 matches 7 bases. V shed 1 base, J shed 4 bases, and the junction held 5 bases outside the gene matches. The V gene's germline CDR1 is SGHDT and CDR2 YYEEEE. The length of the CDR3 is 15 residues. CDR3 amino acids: CASSLRTRLYNEQFF. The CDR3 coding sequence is TGTGCCAGCAGCTTGAGGACTAGGCTTTACAATGAGCAGTTCTTC.

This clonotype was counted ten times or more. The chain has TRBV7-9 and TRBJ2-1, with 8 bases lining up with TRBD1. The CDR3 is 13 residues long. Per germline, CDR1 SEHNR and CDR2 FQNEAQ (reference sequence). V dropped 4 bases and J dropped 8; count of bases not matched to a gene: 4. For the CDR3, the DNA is TGTGCCAGCAGCTACCAGGGGGCCTATGAGCAGTTCTTC. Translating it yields CASSYQGAYEQFF.

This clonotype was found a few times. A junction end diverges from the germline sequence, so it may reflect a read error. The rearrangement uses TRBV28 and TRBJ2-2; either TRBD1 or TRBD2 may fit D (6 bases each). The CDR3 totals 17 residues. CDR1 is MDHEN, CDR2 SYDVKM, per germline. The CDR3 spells CASSPRGEPVNTRELFF. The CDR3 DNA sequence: TGTGCCAGCAGTCCGAGGGGGGAACCCGTGAACACCAGGGAGCTGTTTTTT.

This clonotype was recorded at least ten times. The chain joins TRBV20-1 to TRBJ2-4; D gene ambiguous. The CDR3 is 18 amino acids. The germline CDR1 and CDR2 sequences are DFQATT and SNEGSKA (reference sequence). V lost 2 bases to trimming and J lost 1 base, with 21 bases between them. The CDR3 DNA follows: TGCAGTGCTAGATTATCCGCAGCCCGGGCATTGGCCAAAAACATTCAGTACTTC. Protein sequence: CSARLSAARALAKNIQYF.

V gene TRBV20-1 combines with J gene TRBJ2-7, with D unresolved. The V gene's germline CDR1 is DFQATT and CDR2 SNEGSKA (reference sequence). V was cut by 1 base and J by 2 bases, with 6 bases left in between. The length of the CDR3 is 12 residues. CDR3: CSARGRTYEQYF. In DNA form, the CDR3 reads TGCAGTGCTAGAGGGCGGACCTACGAGCAGTACTTC.

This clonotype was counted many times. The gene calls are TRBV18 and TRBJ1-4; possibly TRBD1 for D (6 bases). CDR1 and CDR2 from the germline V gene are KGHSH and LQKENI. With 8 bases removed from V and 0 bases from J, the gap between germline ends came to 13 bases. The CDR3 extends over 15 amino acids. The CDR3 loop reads CASSLQGATNEKLFF. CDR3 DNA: TGTGCCAGCAGTTTACAGGGAGCAACTAATGAAAAACTGTTTTTT.

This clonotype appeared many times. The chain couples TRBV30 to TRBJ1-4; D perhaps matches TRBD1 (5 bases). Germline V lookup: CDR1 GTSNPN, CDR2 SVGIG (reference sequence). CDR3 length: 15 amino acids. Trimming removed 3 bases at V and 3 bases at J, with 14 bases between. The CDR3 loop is CAWSMMGRANEKLFF. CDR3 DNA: TGTGCCTGGAGCATGATGGGCAGGGCTAATGAAAAACTGTTTTTT. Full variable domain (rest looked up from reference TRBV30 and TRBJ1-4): SQTIHQWPATLVQPVGSPLSLECTVEGTSNPNLYWYRQAAGRGLQLLFYSVGIGQISSEVPQNLSASRPQDRQFILSSKKLLLSDSGFYLCAWSMMGRANEKLFFGSGTQLSVL.

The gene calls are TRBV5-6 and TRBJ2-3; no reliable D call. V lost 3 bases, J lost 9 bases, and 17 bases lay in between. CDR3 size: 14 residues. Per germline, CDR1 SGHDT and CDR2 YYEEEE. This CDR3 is CASSSPPFYRTQYF. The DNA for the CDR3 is TGTGCCAGCAGCTCCCCTCCATTCTATCGGACGCAGTATTTT.